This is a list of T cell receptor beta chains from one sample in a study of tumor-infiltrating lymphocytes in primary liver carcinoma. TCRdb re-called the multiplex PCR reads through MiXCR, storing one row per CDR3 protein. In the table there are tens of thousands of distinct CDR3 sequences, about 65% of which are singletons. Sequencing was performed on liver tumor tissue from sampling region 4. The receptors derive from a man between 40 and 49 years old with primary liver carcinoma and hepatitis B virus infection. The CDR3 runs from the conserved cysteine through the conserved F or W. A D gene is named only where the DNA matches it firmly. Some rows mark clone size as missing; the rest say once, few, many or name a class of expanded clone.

DNA: TGCGCCGGCAGCGCCAGACAGGTTACCCAGTACTTC
CDR3: CAGSARQVTQYF
size: .
J: TRBJ2-5
D: .
V: TRBV5-1

DNA: TGTGCCATCAGATGGGGATCGTGGGAGCAGTACTTC
CDR3: CAIRWGSWEQYF
size: .
J: TRBJ2-7
D: .
V: TRBV10-3

DNA: TGTGCCTGGTCTATCACAGATATGCAGTATTTT
CDR3: CAWSITDMQYF
size: .
J: TRBJ2-3
D: .
V: TRBV30

DNA: TGTTCCAGCAGCCAAGTGGTGCTTCTAGCGGGAGCGACCGATACGCAGTATTTT
CDR3: CSSSQVVLLAGATDTQYF
size: .
J: TRBJ2-3
D: TRBD2
V: TRBV4-2

DNA: TGTGACAGCAGCCGAGGTAGGGTAGGGGTCTCCACTGAAGCTTTCTTT
CDR3: CDSSRGRVGVSTEAFF
size: .
J: TRBJ1-1
D: .
V: TRBV11-2

DNA: TGTGCCAGCAGTACGTGGAGAACTAGCACAGGTACGCAGTATTTT
CDR3: CASSTWRTSTGTQYF
size: .
J: TRBJ2-3
D: .
V: TRBV6-6

DNA: TGTGCCAGCAGCTTAGGGTCGGATTCTAGCACAGATGCGCGGTATTTT
CDR3: CASSLGSDSSTDARYF
size: .
J: TRBJ2-3
D: .
V: TRBV11-2

DNA: TGTGCCAGCAGCCCGAACAGCTCTAGCATAGATACGCAGTATTTT
CDR3: CASSPNSSSIDTQYF
size: .
J: TRBJ2-3
D: .
V: TRBV6-5

DNA: TGTGCCAGCAGAATAGTGTATGAGGAGTTCTTC
CDR3: CASRIVYEEFF
size: once
J: TRBJ2-1
D: .
V: TRBV6-5

DNA: TGTGCCAGCAGTGAGGGGAGGGAGAAGGCGCCCCAGCATTTT
CDR3: CASSEGREKAPQHF
size: .
J: TRBJ1-5
D: .
V: TRBV6-1

DNA: TGTGCCAGCAGCCGTGGCAGGGAGAACACCGGGGAGCTGCTTTTT
CDR3: CASSRGRENTGELLF
size: once
J: TRBJ2-2
D: .
V: TRBV7-9

DNA: TGCAGTGCTCGTCCAGGGGCCGAGACCCAGCACTTC
CDR3: CSARPGAETQHF
size: .
J: TRBJ2-5
D: .
V: TRBV20-1

DNA: TGTGCCAGTAGCTTACCTGACAACACCGGGGAGCTGTTTTTT
CDR3: CASSLPDNTGELFF
size: .
J: TRBJ2-2
D: .
V: TRBV7-9

DNA: TGTGCCAGCAGCCAGGAGAGCAGCGGGAACTACAATGAACAGTTCTTC
CDR3: CASSQESSGNYNEQFF
size: once
J: TRBJ2-1
D: TRBD2
V: TRBV4-2

DNA: TGTGTCATTAGGGTCGGGGTCAACTATGGCTACACCTTC
CDR3: CVIRVGVNYGYTF
size: .
J: TRBJ1-2
D: .
V: TRBV6-5

DNA: TGTGCCAGCAGTGTGGGGCCTGGGGGGAGCACAGATACGCAGTATTTT
CDR3: CASSVGPGGSTDTQYF
size: .
J: TRBJ2-3
D: .
V: TRBV12-3/TRBV12-4

DNA: TGTGCCAGCAGCCAAGATAGTCAAGGGAACTATGGCTACACCTTC
CDR3: CASSQDSQGNYGYTF
size: .
J: TRBJ1-2
D: .
V: TRBV4-2

DNA: TGTGCCAGCAGGACTAGCGGGATCGGTGAGCAGTTCTTC
CDR3: CASRTSGIGEQFF
size: many
J: TRBJ2-1
D: TRBD2
V: TRBV6-2/TRBV6-3

DNA: TGTGCCAACAGCTTAGCCGGGTTCGCCAATGAAAAACTGTTTTTT
CDR3: CANSLAGFANEKLFF
size: .
J: TRBJ1-4
D: .
V: TRBV11-2

DNA: TGTACCAGCAGAAAGGGACAGGGGGGGCCCTACGAGCAATACTTC
CDR3: CTSRKGQGGPYEQYF
size: .
J: TRBJ2-7
D: TRBD1
V: TRBV6-5

DNA: TGTGCCAGCAGGAGGGATCTAGGGGACATTCAGTACTTC
CDR3: CASRRDLGDIQYF
size: .
J: TRBJ2-4
D: .
V: TRBV5-5

DNA: TGTGCCAGCAGTTATCGTTCCTACGACAGGGGATCACCCAATGAGCAGTTCTTC
CDR3: CASSYRSYDRGSPNEQFF
size: .
J: TRBJ2-1
D: TRBD1
V: TRBV6-2/TRBV6-3

DNA: TGTGCCAGCAGCCAAGATCGAACAGGCTGGGGCTACACCTTC
CDR3: CASSQDRTGWGYTF
size: many
J: TRBJ1-2
D: .
V: TRBV4-2

DNA: TGTGCCAGCATTCTGACTAGCGGAGTCAATGAGCAGTTCTTC
CDR3: CASILTSGVNEQFF
size: many
J: TRBJ2-1
D: TRBD2
V: TRBV12-3/TRBV12-4

DNA: TGTGTCAGCAACTTTGTGGCAGGGGACCAGTACGAGCAGTACTTC
CDR3: CVSNFVAGDQYEQYF
size: .
J: TRBJ2-7
D: .
V: TRBV11-2

DNA: TGTGTCAGCATCTCCGGGACAGGGGATTCACCCCTCCACTTT
CDR3: CVSISGTGDSPLHF
size: .
J: TRBJ1-6
D: TRBD1
V: TRBV12-3/TRBV12-4

DNA: TGTGCCAGCAGGCGGGGGGATGGAGAGACCCAGTACTTC
CDR3: CASRRGDGETQYF
size: few
J: TRBJ2-5
D: TRBD2
V: TRBV12-3/TRBV12-4

DNA: TGTGCCAGCACCTTATCCCGGGACGGCCTTTCCTACGAGCAGTACTTC
CDR3: CASTLSRDGLSYEQYF
size: few
J: TRBJ2-7
D: .
V: TRBV6-2/TRBV6-3

DNA: TGTGCCAGCAGCCAAGATGAGGGGTTTAGGGAAAAACTGTTTTTT
CDR3: CASSQDEGFREKLFF
size: .
J: TRBJ1-4
D: .
V: TRBV4-1

DNA: TGTGCCAGCAGCTATGGACTAGTCACAGATACGCAGTATTTT
CDR3: CASSYGLVTDTQYF
size: .
J: TRBJ2-3
D: TRBD2
V: TRBV7-2

DNA: TGTGCCAGCAGCTTGTGGTCTGGGGCCAAGGTCCTGACTTTC
CDR3: CASSLWSGAKVLTF
size: .
J: TRBJ2-6
D: .
V: TRBV5-5

DNA: TGTGCCAGCAGGTCAGAATCGGACTACCGAGAGACCCAGTACTTC
CDR3: CASRSESDYRETQYF
size: .
J: TRBJ2-5
D: .
V: TRBV6-1

DNA: TGCGCCAGCAGCCAACTGGCTCCTGGGGCAGATACGCAGTATTTT
CDR3: CASSQLAPGADTQYF
size: .
J: TRBJ2-3
D: .
V: TRBV10-1

DNA: TGCAGTGTTGAAGATCCAGGAGGGAACTCCTACGAGCAGTACTTC
CDR3: CSVEDPGGNSYEQYF
size: .
J: TRBJ2-7
D: .
V: TRBV29-1

DNA: TGTGCCAGCAGTTACGTAGAATCTCAGCAATTCTTC
CDR3: CASSYVESQQFF
size: once
J: TRBJ2-1
D: .
V: TRBV6-6

DNA: TGTGCCAGCAGACGAGATCGGGAAAAACTGTTTTTT
CDR3: CASRRDREKLFF
size: .
J: TRBJ1-4
D: .
V: TRBV2

DNA: TGTGCCAGTAGTCCGGGACTAGGATTGAACAAGCAGTACTTC
CDR3: CASSPGLGLNKQYF
size: .
J: TRBJ2-7
D: TRBD2
V: TRBV6-5

DNA: TGTGAAAGCGCGGCGACCGTGGATTCACCCCTCCACTTT
CDR3: CESAATVDSPLHF
size: .
J: TRBJ1-6
D: .
V: TRBV7-6

DNA: TGTGGCAGCAGCTATACAGGGGGTTCCTCCCCTGCCTACACCTTC
CDR3: CGSSYTGGSSPAYTF
size: .
J: TRBJ1-2
D: TRBD1
V: TRBV11-2

DNA: TGTGCCAGCAGACAAGGACTAGCGGGAGGGTGGTCCTTCGAGCAGTACTTC
CDR3: CASRQGLAGGWSFEQYF
size: many
J: TRBJ2-7
D: TRBD2
V: TRBV11-2

DNA: TGTGCCAGCTGGAGAGGAGGACCCTATGAACAGTACTTC
CDR3: CASWRGGPYEQYF
size: .
J: TRBJ2-7
D: .
V: TRBV13

DNA: TGCAGCACTGCGGGACAGGGGGTATACAATGAGCAGTTCTTC
CDR3: CSTAGQGVYNEQFF
size: few
J: TRBJ2-1
D: TRBD1
V: TRBV29-1

DNA: TGTGCCAGCAGTTACTCGAGGGTACAGGAGACGCAGCATTTT
CDR3: CASSYSRVQETQHF
size: .
J: TRBJ1-5
D: .
V: TRBV6-5

DNA: TGTGCCAGCAGCCGAGGTAGGGCAGGGGTCTTAACTAAGGCTTTCTTT
CDR3: CASSRGRAGVLTKAFF
size: .
J: TRBJ1-1
D: .
V: TRBV11-2

DNA: TGTGCCAGCAGCTCTAAGCGGGTAACCTGCAATGAGCAGTTCTTC
CDR3: CASSSKRVTCNEQFF
size: .
J: TRBJ2-1
D: .
V: TRBV25-1

DNA: TGTGCCAGCAGTTACTCGCAATCGGGGGTTCCCACAGATACGCAGTATTTT
CDR3: CASSYSQSGVPTDTQYF
size: .
J: TRBJ2-3
D: .
V: TRBV6-2/TRBV6-3

DNA: TGTGCTAGTGGTTCCGAGGTAGGTCTAAAGCAGTTCTTC
CDR3: CASGSEVGLKQFF
size: many
J: TRBJ2-1
D: .
V: TRBV12-5

DNA: TGTGCCAGCAGCTCACGGAGTGCCAACGAGCAGTACTTC
CDR3: CASSSRSANEQYF
size: many
J: TRBJ2-7
D: .
V: TRBV11-2